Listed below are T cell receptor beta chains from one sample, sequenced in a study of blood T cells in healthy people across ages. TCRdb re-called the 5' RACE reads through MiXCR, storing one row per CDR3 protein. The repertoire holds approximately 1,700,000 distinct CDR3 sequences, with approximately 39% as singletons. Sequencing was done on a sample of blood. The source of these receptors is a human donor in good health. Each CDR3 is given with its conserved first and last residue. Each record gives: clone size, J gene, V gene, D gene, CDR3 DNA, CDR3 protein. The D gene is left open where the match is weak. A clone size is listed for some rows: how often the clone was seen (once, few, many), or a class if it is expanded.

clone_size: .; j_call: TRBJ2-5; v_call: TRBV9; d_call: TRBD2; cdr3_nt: TGTGCCAGCAGCGGTACTAGCGGGGGGGCGTATGAGACCCAGTACTTC; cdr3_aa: CASSGTSGGAYETQYF
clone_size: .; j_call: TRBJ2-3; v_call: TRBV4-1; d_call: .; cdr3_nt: TGCGCCAGCAGCCAAGTTCTCGGGGCCCAAGATACGCAGTATTTT; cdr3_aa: CASSQVLGAQDTQYF
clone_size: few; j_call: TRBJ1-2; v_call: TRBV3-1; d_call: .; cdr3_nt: TGTGCCAGCAGCGAAAGAAGGGGGAGGGATGGCTACACCTTC; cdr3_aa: CASSERRGRDGYTF
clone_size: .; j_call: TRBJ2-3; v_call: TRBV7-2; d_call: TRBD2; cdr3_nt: TGTGCCAGCAGCTGGCGGGGGGGCGATGGCACAGATACGCAGTATTTT; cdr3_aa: CASSWRGGDGTDTQYF
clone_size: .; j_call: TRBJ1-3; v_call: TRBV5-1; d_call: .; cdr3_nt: TGCGCCAGCAGCTCGAAGCCGACACAGGGTAAAACTGGAAACACCATATATTTT; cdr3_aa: CASSSKPTQGKTGNTIYF
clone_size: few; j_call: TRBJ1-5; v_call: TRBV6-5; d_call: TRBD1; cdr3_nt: TGTGCCAGCAGCCGTAGCGTGGACAGGGCAGCGCCCCAGCATTTT; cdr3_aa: CASSRSVDRAAPQHF
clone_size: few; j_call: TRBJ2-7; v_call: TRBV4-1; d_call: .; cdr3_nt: TGCGCCAGCAGCCAAGGCTCCGACGGGGGTTACGAGCAGTACTTC; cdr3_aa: CASSQGSDGGYEQYF
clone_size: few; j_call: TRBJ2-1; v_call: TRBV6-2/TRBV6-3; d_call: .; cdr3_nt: TGCGCCTCCCTACTAGGAGGCAGCAATGAGCAGTTCTTC; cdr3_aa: CASLLGGSNEQFF
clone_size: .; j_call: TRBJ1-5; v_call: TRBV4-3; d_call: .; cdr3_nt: TGCGCCAGCAGCAGAAAATTGGGCAGGGGACAGCCCCAGCATTTT; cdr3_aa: CASSRKLGRGQPQHF
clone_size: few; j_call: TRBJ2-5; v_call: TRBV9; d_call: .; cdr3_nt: TGTGCCAGCAGCAACAATAAAGTCGACCAAGAGACCCAGTACTTC; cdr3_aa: CASSNNKVDQETQYF
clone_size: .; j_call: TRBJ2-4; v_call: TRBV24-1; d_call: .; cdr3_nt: TGTGCCACCAGTGTGCAGGGGGGCAATGAGCAGTACTTC; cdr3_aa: CATSVQGGNEQYF
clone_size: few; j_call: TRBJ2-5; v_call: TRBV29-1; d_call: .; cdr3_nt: TGCAGCGTTGAAGACTTGCGAACAGGGTATGAGCAGTACTTC; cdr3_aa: CSVEDLRTGYEQYF
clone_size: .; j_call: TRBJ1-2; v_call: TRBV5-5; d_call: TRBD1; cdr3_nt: TGTGCCAGCAGCTTGGTGGGGACAGGGGGATATGGCTACACCTTC; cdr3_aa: CASSLVGTGGYGYTF
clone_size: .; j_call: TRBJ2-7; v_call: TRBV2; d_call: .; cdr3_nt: TGTGCCAGCAGTTCAACTCCGGGCTGGGACAAGCAGTACTTC; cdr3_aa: CASSSTPGWDKQYF
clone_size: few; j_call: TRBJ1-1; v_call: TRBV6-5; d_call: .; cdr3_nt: TGTGCCAGCAGCACCAACCGGGACATATTCACTGAAGCTTTCTTT; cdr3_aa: CASSTNRDIFTEAFF
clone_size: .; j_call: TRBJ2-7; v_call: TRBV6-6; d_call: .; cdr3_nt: TGTGCCAGCAGTTATATTTCGGGGGCCTACGAGCAGTACTTC; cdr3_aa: CASSYISGAYEQYF
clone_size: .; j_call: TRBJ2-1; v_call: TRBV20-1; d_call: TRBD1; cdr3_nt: TGCAGTGCTAGAGATCAGAGACAGGGTTTCAATGAGCAGTTCTTC; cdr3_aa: CSARDQRQGFNEQFF
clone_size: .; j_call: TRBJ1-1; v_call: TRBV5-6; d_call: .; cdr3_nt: TGTGCCAGCAGCCTGGGCCCTATCTTGGGAGCTGAAGCTTTCTTT; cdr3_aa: CASSLGPILGAEAFF
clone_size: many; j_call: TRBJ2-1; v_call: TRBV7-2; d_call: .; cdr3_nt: TGCGCCAGCAGCTTAACCAATGAGCAGTTCTTC; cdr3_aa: CASSLTNEQFF
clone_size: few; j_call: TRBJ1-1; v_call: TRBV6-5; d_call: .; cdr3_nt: TGTGCCACCACGGTGAACACTGAAGCTTTCTTT; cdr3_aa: CATTVNTEAFF
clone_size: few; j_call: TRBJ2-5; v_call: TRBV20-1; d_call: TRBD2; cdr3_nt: TGCAGTGCTAGAGATGGTGGATCCCTAGCGGGGGCCGTTAAAGAGACCCAGTACTTC; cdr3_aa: CSARDGGSLAGAVKETQYF
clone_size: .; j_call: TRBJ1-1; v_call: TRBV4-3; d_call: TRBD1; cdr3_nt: TGCGCCAGCAGCCTGGGACAGGGGGCAGTTGAAGCTTTCTTT; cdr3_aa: CASSLGQGAVEAFF
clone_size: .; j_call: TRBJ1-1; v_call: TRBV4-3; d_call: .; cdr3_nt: TGCGCCAGCAGCCAAGTCAGGCAGAACACTGAAGCTTTCTTT; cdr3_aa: CASSQVRQNTEAFF
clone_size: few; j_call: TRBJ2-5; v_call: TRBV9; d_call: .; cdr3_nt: TGTGCCAGCAGCCTCCAAGAATGGGAGACCCAGTACTTC; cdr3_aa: CASSLQEWETQYF
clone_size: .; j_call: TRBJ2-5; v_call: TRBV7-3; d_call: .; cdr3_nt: TGTGCCAGCCGCTTTCATAGGGAAGAGACCCAGTACTTC; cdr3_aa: CASRFHREETQYF
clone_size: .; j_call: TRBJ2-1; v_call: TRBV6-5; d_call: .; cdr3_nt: TGTGCCAGCAGTTCCTCGCGGGATCTTACCTACAATGAGCAGTTCTTC; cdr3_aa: CASSSSRDLTYNEQFF
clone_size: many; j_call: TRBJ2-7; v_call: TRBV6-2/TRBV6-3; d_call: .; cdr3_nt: TGTGCCAGCAGCTCAGTAGCACCTACCTACGAGCAGTACTTC; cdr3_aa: CASSSVAPTYEQYF
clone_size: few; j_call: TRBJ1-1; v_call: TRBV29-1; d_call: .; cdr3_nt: TGCAGCGTTGAACTTCGGGGAGTCATGAACACTGAAGCTTTCTTT; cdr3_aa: CSVELRGVMNTEAFF
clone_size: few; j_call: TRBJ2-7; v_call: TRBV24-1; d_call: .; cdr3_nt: TGTGCCACCATTGAGTGCGGGGCGCCCTACGAGCAGTACTTC; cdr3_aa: CATIECGAPYEQYF
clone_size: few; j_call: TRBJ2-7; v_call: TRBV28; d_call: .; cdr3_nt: TGTGCCAGCAGTTCCGAGAACTCCTACGAGCAGTACTTC; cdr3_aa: CASSSENSYEQYF
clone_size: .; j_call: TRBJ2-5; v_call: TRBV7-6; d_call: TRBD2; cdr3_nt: TGTGCCAGCAGCCCCGGGGGGTCAAAGACCCAGTACTTC; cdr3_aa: CASSPGGSKTQYF
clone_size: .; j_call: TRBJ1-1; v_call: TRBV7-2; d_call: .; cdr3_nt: TGTGCCAGCAGCTTTGATCGGGTTATCACTGAAGCTTTCTTT; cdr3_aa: CASSFDRVITEAFF
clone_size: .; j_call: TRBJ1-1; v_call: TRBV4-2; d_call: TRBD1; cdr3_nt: TGTGCCAGCAGCCAAGCTTTGGGACAGCTCATGAACACTGAAGCTTTCTTT; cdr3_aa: CASSQALGQLMNTEAFF
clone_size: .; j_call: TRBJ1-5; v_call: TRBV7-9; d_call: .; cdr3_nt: TGTGCCAGCAGTTGGGGGGATCACAATCAGCCCCAGCATTTT; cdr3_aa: CASSWGDHNQPQHF
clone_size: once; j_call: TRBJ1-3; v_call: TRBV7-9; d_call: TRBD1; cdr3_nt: TGTGCCAGCAGATATGGGACAGCTGGAAACACCATATATTTT; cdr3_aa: CASRYGTAGNTIYF
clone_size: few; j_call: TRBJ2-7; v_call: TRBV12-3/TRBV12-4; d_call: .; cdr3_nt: TGTGCCAGCAGTTTCTCGCGATTACGGGACGAGCAGTACTTC; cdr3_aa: CASSFSRLRDEQYF
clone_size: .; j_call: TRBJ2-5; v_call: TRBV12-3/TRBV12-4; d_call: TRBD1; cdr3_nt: TGTGCCAGCAGTCCACCCGGGACAGGGGTAAGGGAGACCCAGTACTTC; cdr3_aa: CASSPPGTGVRETQYF
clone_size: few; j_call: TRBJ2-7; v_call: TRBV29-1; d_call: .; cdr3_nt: TGCAGCGTTGCCCCGGACGGGGCCTACGAGCAGTACTTC; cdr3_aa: CSVAPDGAYEQYF
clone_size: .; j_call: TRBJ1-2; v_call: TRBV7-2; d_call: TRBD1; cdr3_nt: TGTGCCAGCAGCTTAGCGCCGGACAGGGCACCTAAAGGCTACACCTTC; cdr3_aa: CASSLAPDRAPKGYTF
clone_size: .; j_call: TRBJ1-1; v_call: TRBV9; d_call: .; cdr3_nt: TGTGCCAGCAATCCCCCGGGGAGGGCGATGAACACTGAAGCTTTCTTT; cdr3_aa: CASNPPGRAMNTEAFF